One sample yielded the 8 T cell receptor beta chains listed below, sequenced in a study of T cells in Graves' hyperthyroidism and ophthalmopathy. Using RNA transcripts as the source, TCR beta CDR3 regions were amplified. First-round RT-PCR of the TCR CDR3 relied on the HTBI primer set. TCRdb used MiXCR to reprocess the multiplex PCR reads, holding one entry per CDR3 protein. The sample lists more than 300,000 distinct CDR3 sequences, approximately 15% occurring once. The sequenced sample consisted of blood. All receptors come from a young woman with Graves' hyperthyroidism.

This clonotype was observed at least ten times. The chain combines TRBV12-3 or TRBV12-4 with TRBJ1-1; D unclear. Deletions cut 1 base from V and 5 bases from J, with 11 bases between. The CDR3 totals 14 residues. This chain's CDR3 is CASSLVDDGTEAFF. CDR3 DNA: TGTGCCAGCAGTTTAGTCGACGACGGGACTGAAGCTTTCTTT.

This chain uses TRBV20-1 with TRBJ1-2, with 8 nucleotides matching TRBD1. The V and J ends lost 0 bases and 4 bases, in that order; junction bases with no gene match: 7. Germline V CDR1 and CDR2: DFQATT, SNEGSKA (reference sequence). The length of the CDR3 is 15 residues. Written as DNA, the CDR3 is TGCAGTGCTAGAGAGCCGACAGGGGCTCTCTATGGCTACACCTTC. Its translation is CSAREPTGALYGYTF.

In its sample, this clonotype was seen many times. The rearrangement joins TRBV5-6 to TRBJ2-7; 11 bases agree with TRBD1. J was trimmed by 3 bases and V by 4 bases; bases with no gene match: 3. Germline V gene sequence: CDR1 SGHDT, CDR2 YYEEEE. The CDR3 runs 14 residues. The CDR3 coding sequence is TGTGCCAGCAGCGAGGGGACAGGGGGCTACGAGCAGTACTTC. Translating it yields CASSEGTGGYEQYF.

This clonotype was recorded at least ten times. V and J are TRBV27 and TRBJ1-2, with D possibly matching TRBD1 (5 bases). In germline, CDR1 is MNHEY, CDR2 SMNVEV (reference sequence). The CDR3 spans 15 residues. V lost 6 bases, J lost 0 bases, and 14 bases lay in between. In DNA form, the CDR3 reads TGTGCCAGCAGCTCCGGAGGGGTGGCTAACTATGGCTACACCTTC. Its protein product is CASSSGGVANYGYTF.

This clonotype was detected ten times or more. The genes are TRBV10-2 and TRBJ1-1; D is perhaps TRBD1 (6 bases). Germline V lookup: CDR1 WSHSY, CDR2 SAAADI. The V end was cut by 10 bases, the J end by 1 base, with 13 bases between. The CDR3 is made up of 13 amino acids. The CDR3 reads CATLMGQNTEAFF. Here the CDR3 DNA reads TGCGCCACCCTAATGGGACAGAACACTGAAGCTTTCTTT.

This clonotype was counted a few times. The chain uses TRBV19 and TRBJ2-7; the D gene is possibly TRBD1 (5 bases). CDR3 size: 14 residues. V was cut by 3 bases and J by 3 bases, with 12 bases left in between. CDR1 and CDR2 (germline): LNHDA, SQIVND (reference sequence). CDR3 region: CASSIRYDSYEQYF. The CDR3 DNA reads as TGTGCCAGTAGTATCCGGTACGACAGCTACGAGCAGTACTTC.

There are many counts of this clonotype. The chain links TRBV30 to TRBJ1-6; D not certain. The germline V gene encodes CDR1 GTSNPN and CDR2 SVGIG (reference sequence). The germline V and J ends were trimmed by 5 bases and 6 bases, with 5 bases remaining between them. This CDR3 contains 11 residues. CDR3 residues: CAWGPNSPLHF. CDR3 DNA: TGTGCCTGGGGGCCTAATTCACCCCTCCACTTT.

This clonotype was seen many times. V and J are TRBV11-1 and TRBJ1-5; D is uncertain. There are 13 residues in the CDR3. The V end was cut by 5 bases, the J end by 3 bases, with 8 bases between. Germline-derived CDR1 and CDR2 are SGHAT and FQDESV (reference sequence). CDR3 loop: CASSQTFNQPQHF. The CDR3 DNA is TGTGCCAGCAGCCAGACATTCAATCAGCCCCAGCATTTT.